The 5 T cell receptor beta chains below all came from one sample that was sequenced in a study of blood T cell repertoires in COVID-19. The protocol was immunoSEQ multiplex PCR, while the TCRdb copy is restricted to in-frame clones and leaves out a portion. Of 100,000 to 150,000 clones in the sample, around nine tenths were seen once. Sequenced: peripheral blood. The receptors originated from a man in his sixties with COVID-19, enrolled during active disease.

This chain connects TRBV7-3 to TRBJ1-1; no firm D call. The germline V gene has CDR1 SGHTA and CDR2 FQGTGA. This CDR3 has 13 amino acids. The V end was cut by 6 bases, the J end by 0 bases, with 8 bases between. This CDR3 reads CASSRLMNTEAFF. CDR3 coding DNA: TGTGCCAGCAGTCGACTGATGAACACTGAAGCTTTCTTT. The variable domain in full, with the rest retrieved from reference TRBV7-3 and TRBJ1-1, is GAGVSQTPSNKVTEKGKYVELRCDPISGHTALYWYRQSLGQGPEFLIYFQGTGAADDSGLPNDRFFAVRPEGSVSTLKIQRTERGDSAVYLCASSRLMNTEAFFGQGTRLTVV.

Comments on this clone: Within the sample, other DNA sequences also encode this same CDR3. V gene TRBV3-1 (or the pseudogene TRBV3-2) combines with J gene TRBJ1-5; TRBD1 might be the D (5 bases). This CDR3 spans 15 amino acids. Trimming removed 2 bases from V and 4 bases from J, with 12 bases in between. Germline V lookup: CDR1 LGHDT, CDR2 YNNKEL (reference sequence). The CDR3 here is CASSQTQGGNQPQHF. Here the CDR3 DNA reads TGTGCCAGCAGCCAAACGCAGGGAGGGAATCAGCCCCAGCATTTT.

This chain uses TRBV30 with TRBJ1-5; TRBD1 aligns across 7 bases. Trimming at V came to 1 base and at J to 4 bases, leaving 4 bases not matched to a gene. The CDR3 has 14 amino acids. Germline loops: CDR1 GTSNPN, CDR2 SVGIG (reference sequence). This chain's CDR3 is CAWSGGTANQPQHF. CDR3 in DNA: TGTGCCTGGAGTGGAGGGACAGCAAATCAGCCCCAGCATTTT.

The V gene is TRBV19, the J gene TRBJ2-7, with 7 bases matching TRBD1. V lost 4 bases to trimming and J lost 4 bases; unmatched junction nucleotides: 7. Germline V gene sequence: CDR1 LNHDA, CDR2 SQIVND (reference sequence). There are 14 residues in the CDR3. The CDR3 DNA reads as TGTGCCAGTAGTACGGGACAGAGACTTTACGAGCAGTACTTC. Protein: CASSTGQRLYEQYF.

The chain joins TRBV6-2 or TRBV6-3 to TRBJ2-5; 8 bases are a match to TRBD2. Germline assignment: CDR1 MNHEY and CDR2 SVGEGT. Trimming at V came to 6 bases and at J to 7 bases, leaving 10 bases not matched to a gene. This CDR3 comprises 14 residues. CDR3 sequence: CASSWTSPPGTQYF. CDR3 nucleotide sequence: TGTGCCAGCAGCTGGACTAGCCCACCCGGGACCCAGTACTTC.